The source of this TCR beta chain is a study of T cell changes during pregnancy in multiple sclerosis. Assay used: immunoSEQ multiplex PCR; TCRdb lists only in-frame clones, some missing. The table records some 41,000 clones, 94% of them present only once. This TCR was recovered from a female donor with multiple sclerosis, enrolled in a pregnancy study. Sequences were derived from CD8+ T cells from peripheral blood mononuclear cells, sampled in the third trimester of pregnancy.

The CDR3 bases are TGTGCCAGCAGTTTAACATTGGGGGGATTCGGGGATGGCTACACCTTC. It specifies CASSLTLGGFGDGYTF. The rearrangement joins TRBV27 to TRBJ1-2, with a possible D match to TRBD1 (5 bases). V lost 2 bases and J 6 bases, leaving 19 bases between the germline ends. Germline-derived CDR1 and CDR2 are MNHEY and SMNVEV (reference sequence). The CDR3 runs 16 residues.